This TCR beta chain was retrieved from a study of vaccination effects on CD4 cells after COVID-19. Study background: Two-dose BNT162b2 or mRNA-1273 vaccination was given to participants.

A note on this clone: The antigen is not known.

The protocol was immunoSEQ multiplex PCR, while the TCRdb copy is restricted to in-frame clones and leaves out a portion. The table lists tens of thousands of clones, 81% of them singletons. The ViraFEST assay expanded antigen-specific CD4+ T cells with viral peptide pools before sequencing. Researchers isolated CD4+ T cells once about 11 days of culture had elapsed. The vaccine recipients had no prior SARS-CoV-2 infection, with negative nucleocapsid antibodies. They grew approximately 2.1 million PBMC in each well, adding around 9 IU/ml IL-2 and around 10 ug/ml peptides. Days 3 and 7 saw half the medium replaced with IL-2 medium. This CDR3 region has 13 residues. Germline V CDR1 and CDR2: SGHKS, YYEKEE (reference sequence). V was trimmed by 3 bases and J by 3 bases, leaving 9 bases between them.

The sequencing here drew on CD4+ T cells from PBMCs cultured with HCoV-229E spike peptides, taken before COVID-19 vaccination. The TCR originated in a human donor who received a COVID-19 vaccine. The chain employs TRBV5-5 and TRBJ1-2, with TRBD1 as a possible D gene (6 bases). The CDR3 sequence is CASSSTGYYGYTF. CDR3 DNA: TGTGCCAGCAGCTCAACAGGGTACTATGGCTACACCTTC.